This T cell receptor beta chain derives from a study of T cell repertoires in cytomegalovirus infection. Turning to the study itself: Shared public TCR beta signatures pointed to both CMV infection and a matching HLA type. Broader study findings: Clonotypes of TCR beta that were HLA-C-restricted and CMV-specific dominated the ex vivo response. Pooled public TCR beta family frequency picked out CMV carriers with the relevant HLA.

This clonotype was picked up many times. Antigen specificity is unknown. This CDR3 has 18 residues. Germline loops: CDR1 SGHTA, CDR2 FQGNSA. Trimming removed 4 bases from V and 3 bases from J, with 21 bases in between. TCRdb passed the reads through MiXCR, listing each CDR3 protein once. The data show approximately 400,000 distinct CDR3 sequences, approximately 31% seen once. This TCR was sampled from a human donor in good health (CMV status not recorded). Some clones in this sample may be carry-over from other donors' samples. The specimen was PBMCs. The V and J genes are TRBV7-2 and TRBJ2-2; D might be TRBD1 or TRBD2, each matching 6 bases. Here the CDR3 reads CASSSPPGARVDTGELFF. CDR3 DNA: TGTGCCAGCAGCTCGCCTCCGGGGGCGCGGGTGGACACCGGGGAGCTGTTTTTT.